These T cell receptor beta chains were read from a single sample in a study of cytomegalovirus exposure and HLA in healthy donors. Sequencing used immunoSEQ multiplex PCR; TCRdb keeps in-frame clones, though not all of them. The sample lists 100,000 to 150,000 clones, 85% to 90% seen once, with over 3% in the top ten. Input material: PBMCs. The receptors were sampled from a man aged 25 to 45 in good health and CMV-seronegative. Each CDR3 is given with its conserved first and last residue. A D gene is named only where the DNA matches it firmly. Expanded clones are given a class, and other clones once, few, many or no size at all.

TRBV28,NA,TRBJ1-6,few,CASSLPGSNSPLHF,TGTGCCAGCAGTTTGCCGGGGAGTAATTCACCCCTCCACTTT
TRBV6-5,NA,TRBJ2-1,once,CASKLGGSYNEQFF,TGTGCCAGCAAATTGGGGGGCTCCTACAATGAGCAGTTCTTC
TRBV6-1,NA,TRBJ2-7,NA,CASRAGGSSYEQYF,TGTGCCAGCAGAGCCGGGGGATCCTCCTACGAGCAGTACTTC
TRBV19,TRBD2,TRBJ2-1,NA,CACGGDNEQFF,TGCGCCTGCGGGGGGGACAATGAGCAGTTCTTC
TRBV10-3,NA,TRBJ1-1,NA,CAISEGRAGDGEAFF,TGTGCCATCAGTGAGGGGCGGGCGGGTGACGGTGAAGCTTTCTTT
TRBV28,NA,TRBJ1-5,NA,CASNVGGGNQPQHF,TGTGCCAGCAACGTCGGGGGAGGAAATCAGCCCCAGCATTTT
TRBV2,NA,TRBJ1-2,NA,CASSEYPPRDGDGYTF,TGTGCCAGCAGTGAATACCCCCCCCGAGACGGGGATGGCTACACCTTC
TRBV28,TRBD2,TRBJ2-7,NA,CASSAPRRGGEQYF,TGTGCCAGCAGTGCACCGCGACGGGGGGGCGAGCAGTACTTC
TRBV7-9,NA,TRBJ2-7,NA,CASSQGGVWGYEQYF,TGTGCCAGCAGCCAAGGAGGGGTGTGGGGCTACGAGCAGTACTTC
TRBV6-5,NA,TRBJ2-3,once,CASSYQGDTDTQYF,TGTGCCAGCAGTTACCAGGGCGACACAGATACGCAGTATTTT
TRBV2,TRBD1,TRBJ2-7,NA,CASSLHGQGSSYEQYF,TGTGCCAGCAGCTTGCACGGACAGGGCAGCTCCTACGAGCAGTACTTC
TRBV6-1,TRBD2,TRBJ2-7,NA,CASSVVREASYEQYF,TGTGCCAGCAGCGTTGTTCGGGAGGCCTCCTACGAGCAGTACTTC
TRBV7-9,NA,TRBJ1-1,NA,CASSLAPTGTEAFF,TGTGCCAGCAGCTTAGCGCCTACAGGCACTGAAGCTTTCTTT
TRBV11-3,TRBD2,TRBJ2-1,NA,CASSPRLAGEHNEQFF,TGTGCCAGCAGCCCCAGACTAGCGGGGGAGCACAATGAGCAGTTCTTC
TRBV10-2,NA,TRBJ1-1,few,CASSTTGMNTEAFF,TGCGCCAGCAGTACAACAGGGATGAACACTGAAGCTTTCTTT
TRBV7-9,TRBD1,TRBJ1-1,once,CASSLGGTGGDEAFF,TGTGCCAGCAGCTTAGGCGGGACAGGGGGAGACGAAGCTTTCTTT
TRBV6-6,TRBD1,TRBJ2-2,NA,CASSYSGTGVSGELFF,TGTGCCAGCAGTTACTCAGGGACAGGGGTCTCCGGGGAGCTGTTTTTT
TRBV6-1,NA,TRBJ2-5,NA,CASSDYSVGETQYF,TGTGCCAGCAGTGACTATTCAGTCGGGGAGACCCAGTACTTC
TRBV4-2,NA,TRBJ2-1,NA,CASSQGAGVNYNEQFF,TGTGCCAGCAGCCAAGGGGCAGGGGTAAACTACAATGAGCAGTTCTTC
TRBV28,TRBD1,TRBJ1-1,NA,CASSFGTVEAFF,TGTGCCAGCAGTTTTGGGACAGTTGAAGCTTTCTTT
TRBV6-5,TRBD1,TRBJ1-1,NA,CASRLGQGAGEAFF,TGTGCCAGCAGACTAGGACAGGGGGCAGGTGAAGCTTTCTTT
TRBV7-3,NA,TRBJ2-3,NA,CASSPGGTDTQYF,TGTGCCAGCAGCCCCGGGGGCACAGATACGCAGTATTTT
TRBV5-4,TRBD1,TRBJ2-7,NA,CASSVRDRGSDEQYF,TGTGCCAGCAGCGTACGGGACAGGGGGTCGGACGAGCAGTACTTC
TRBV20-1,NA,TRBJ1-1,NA,CSAGEGTEAFF,TGCAGTGCAGGGGAGGGAACTGAAGCTTTCTTT
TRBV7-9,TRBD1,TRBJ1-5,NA,CASSHRTGGIHQPQHF,TGTGCCAGCAGTCATAGGACAGGGGGCATCCATCAGCCCCAGCATTTT
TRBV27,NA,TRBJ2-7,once,CASSFGQNYEQYF,TGTGCCAGCAGTTTTGGACAGAACTACGAGCAGTACTTC
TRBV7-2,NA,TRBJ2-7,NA,CASSFMGQVYEQYF,TGTGCCAGCAGCTTCATGGGGCAGGTCTACGAGCAGTACTTC
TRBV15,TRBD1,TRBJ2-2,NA,CATSRDIIGGQGVWTGELFF,TGTGCCACCAGCAGAGATATAATAGGGGGACAGGGAGTATGGACCGGGGAGCTGTTTTTT
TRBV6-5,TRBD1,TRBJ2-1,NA,CASSYDRGSRNEQFF,TGTGCCAGCAGTTACGACAGGGGAAGTCGCAATGAGCAGTTCTTC
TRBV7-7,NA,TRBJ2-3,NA,CASSLVAGVPTDTQYF,TGTGCTAGCAGCTTAGTGGCAGGGGTCCCCACAGATACGCAGTATTTT
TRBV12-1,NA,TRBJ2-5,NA,CASSLSIASGGETQYF,TGTGCCAGCAGCCTCTCTATCGCTAGCGGGGGAGAGACCCAGTACTTC
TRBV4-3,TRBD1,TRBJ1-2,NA,CASSHFGQDNYGYTF,TGCGCCAGCAGCCACTTCGGACAGGATAACTATGGCTACACCTTC
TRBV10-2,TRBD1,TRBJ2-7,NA,CASSESTGPYEQYF,TGCGCCAGCAGTGAGTCGACAGGGCCCTACGAGCAGTACTTC
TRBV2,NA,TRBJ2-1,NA,CASSEEVGNEQFF,TGTGCCAGCAGTGAGGAGGTGGGGAATGAGCAGTTCTTC
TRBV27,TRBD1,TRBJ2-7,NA,CASSFVGGNGEQYF,TGTGCCAGCAGTTTTGTAGGGGGCAATGGGGAGCAGTACTTC
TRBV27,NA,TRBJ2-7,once,CASSFSRDTSSYEQYF,TGTGCCAGCAGTTTCTCCCGGGACACTTCCTCCTACGAGCAGTACTTC
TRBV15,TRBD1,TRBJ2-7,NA,CATSSDLLGTGFYEQYF,TGTGCCACCAGCAGCGACCTTCTCGGGACAGGGTTCTACGAGCAGTACTTC
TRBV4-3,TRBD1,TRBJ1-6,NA,CASSQASTGGYNSPLHF,TGCGCCAGCAGCCAAGCCTCGACAGGGGGGTATAATTCACCCCTCCACTTT
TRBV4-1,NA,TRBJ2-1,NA,CASSQDSVGVAEQFF,TGCGCCAGCAGCCAAGATTCAGTCGGGGTCGCTGAGCAGTTCTTC
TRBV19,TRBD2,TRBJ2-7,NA,CASSISAGLSYEQYF,TGTGCCAGTAGTATATCAGCGGGGCTCTCCTACGAGCAGTACTTC
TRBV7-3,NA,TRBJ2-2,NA,CASGGNTGELFF,TGTGCCAGTGGAGGGAACACCGGGGAGCTGTTTTTT
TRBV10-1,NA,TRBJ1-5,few,CASSGPGPGTQHF,TGCGCCAGCAGTGGGCCCGGACCGGGAACCCAGCATTTT
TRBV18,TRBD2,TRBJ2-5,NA,CASSPSAGGKETQYF,TGTGCCAGCTCACCCTCAGCGGGGGGGAAAGAGACCCAGTACTTC
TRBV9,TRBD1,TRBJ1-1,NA,CASSVQGANTEAFF,TGTGCCAGCAGCGTACAGGGGGCGAACACTGAAGCTTTCTTT
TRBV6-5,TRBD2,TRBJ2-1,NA,CASSYSASGEYNEQFF,TGTGCCAGCAGTTACTCGGCTAGCGGGGAATACAATGAGCAGTTCTTC
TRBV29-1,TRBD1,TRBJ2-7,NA,CSVEEQGDEQYF,TGCAGCGTTGAAGAGCAGGGGGACGAGCAGTACTTC
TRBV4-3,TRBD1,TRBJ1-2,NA,CASSPGQLANYGYTF,TGCGCCAGCAGCCCGGGACAGCTAGCTAACTATGGCTACACCTTC
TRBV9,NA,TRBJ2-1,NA,CASSVEGTRRAPYNEQFF,TGTGCCAGCAGCGTAGAGGGAACGAGGAGGGCCCCGTACAATGAGCAGTTCTTC
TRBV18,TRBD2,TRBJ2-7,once,CASSPIAGGTYEQYF,TGTGCCAGCTCCCCAATAGCGGGGGGAACCTACGAGCAGTACTTC
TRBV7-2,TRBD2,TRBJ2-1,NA,CASSFLGLAGGLNEQFF,TGTGCCAGCAGCTTCCTGGGACTAGCGGGGGGGCTCAATGAGCAGTTCTTC
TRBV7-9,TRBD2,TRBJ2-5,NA,CASSLPGGAEETQYF,TGTGCCAGCAGCCTCCCCGGGGGGGCTGAGGAGACCCAGTACTTC
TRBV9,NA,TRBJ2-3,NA,CASSVGGSDGADTQYF,TGTGCCAGCAGCGTAGGGGGTAGCGACGGAGCAGATACGCAGTATTTT
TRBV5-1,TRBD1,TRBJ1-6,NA,CASSPGGQVDSPLHF,TGCGCCAGCAGCCCCGGGGGACAGGTCGATTCACCCCTCCACTTT
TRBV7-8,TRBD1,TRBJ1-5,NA,CASSFGDRGFKPQHF,TGTGCCAGCAGCTTTGGGGACAGGGGGTTTAAGCCCCAGCATTTT
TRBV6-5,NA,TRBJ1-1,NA,CASSYSAGVNTEAFF,TGTGCCAGCAGTTACTCGGCAGGGGTGAACACTGAAGCTTTCTTT
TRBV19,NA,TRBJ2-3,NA,CASSVKTGHRTDTQYF,TGTGCCAGTAGTGTCAAGACAGGACATCGGACAGATACGCAGTATTTT